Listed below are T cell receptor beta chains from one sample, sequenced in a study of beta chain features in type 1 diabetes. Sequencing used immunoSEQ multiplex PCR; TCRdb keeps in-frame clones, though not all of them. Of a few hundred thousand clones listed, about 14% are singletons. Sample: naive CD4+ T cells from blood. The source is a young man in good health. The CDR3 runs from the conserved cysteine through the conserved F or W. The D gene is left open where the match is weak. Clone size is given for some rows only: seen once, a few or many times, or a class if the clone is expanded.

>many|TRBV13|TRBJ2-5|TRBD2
CASSMGLAEVETQYF
TGTGCCAGCAGCATGGGACTAGCGGAAGTAGAGACCCAGTACTTC
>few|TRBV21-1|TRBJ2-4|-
CASSKVDRGDLAKNIQYF
TGTGCCAGCAGCAAGGTTGACAGGGGCGATCTAGCCAAAAACATTCAGTACTTC
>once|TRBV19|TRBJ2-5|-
CASSEKEPFFETQYF
TGTGCCAGTAGTGAGAAGGAGCCATTTTTCGAGACCCAGTACTTC
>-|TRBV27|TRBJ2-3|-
CASSSPRSSTDTQYF
TGTGCCAGCAGTTCCCCGCGGTCTAGCACAGATACGCAGTATTTT
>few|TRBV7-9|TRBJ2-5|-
CASSLRRAQETQYF
TGTGCCAGCAGCCTAAGGAGGGCCCAAGAGACCCAGTACTTC
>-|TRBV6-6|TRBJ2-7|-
CASSWGAYEQYF
TGTGCCAGCAGTTGGGGAGCCTACGAGCAGTACTTC
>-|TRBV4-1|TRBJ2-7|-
CASRIPGNYEQYF
TGCGCCAGCAGAATACCGGGGAACTACGAGCAGTACTTC
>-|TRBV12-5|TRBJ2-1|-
CASGLRDGNEQFF
TGTGCTAGTGGTTTGCGAGACGGCAATGAGCAGTTCTTC
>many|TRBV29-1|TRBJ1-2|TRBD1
CSVTGEGYTF
TGCAGCGTAACAGGGGAGGGCTACACCTTC
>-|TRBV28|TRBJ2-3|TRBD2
CASNQFHRLAGVPDTQYF
TGTGCCAGCAATCAGTTCCATAGACTAGCGGGAGTTCCAGATACGCAGTATTTT
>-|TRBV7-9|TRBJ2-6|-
CASSLIGAGANVLTF
TGTGCCAGCAGCTTAATAGGGGCTGGGGCCAACGTCCTGACTTTC
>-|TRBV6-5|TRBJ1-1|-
CASSYSGSGRTEAFF
TGTGCCAGCAGTTACTCGGGGAGCGGGCGCACTGAAGCTTTCTTT
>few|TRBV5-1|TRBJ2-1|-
CASSFVGRHNEQFF
TGCGCCAGCAGCTTTGTAGGGAGACACAATGAGCAGTTCTTC
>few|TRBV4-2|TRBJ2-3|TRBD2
CASSQGVLAGGRRTDTQYF
TGTGCCAGCAGCCAAGGGGTGCTAGCGGGAGGCAGAAGAACAGATACGCAGTATTTT
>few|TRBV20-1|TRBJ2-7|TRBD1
CSASRQGQQYF
TGCAGTGCTAGCAGACAGGGTCAGCAGTACTTC
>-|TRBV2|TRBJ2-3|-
CASGVRTRGSDTQYF
TGTGCCAGCGGTGTGCGGACTAGGGGGTCAGATACGCAGTATTTT
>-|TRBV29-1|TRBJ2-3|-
CSVAYVAKASTDTQYF
TGCAGCGTTGCCTATGTCGCAAAAGCCAGCACAGATACGCAGTATTTT
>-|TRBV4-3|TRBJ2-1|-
CASSQEGGHEQFF
TGCGCCAGCAGCCAAGAGGGGGGGCATGAGCAGTTCTTC
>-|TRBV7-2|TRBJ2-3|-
CASSLGGPTDTQYF
TGTGCCAGCAGCTTGGGGGGGCCCACAGATACGCAGTATTTT
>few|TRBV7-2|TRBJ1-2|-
CASSLRSGYTF
TGTGCCAGCAGCTTAAGGTCAGGCTACACCTTC
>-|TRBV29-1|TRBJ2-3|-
CSVEQGADTQYF
TGCAGCGTTGAACAGGGAGCAGATACGCAGTATTTT
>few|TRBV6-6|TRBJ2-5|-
CASSSGETQYF
TGTGCCAGCAGTTCGGGGGAGACCCAGTACTTC
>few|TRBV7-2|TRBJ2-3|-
CASSFSGFSTDTQYF
TGTGCCAGCAGCTTTAGCGGCTTTAGCACAGATACGCAGTATTTT
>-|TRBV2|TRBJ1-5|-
CASSKGDILGPQHF
TGTGCCAGCAGCAAAGGGGACATCTTGGGGCCCCAGCATTTT
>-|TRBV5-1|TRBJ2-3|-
CASSLGLGEDTQYF
TGCGCCAGCAGCTTGGGTCTGGGGGAAGATACGCAGTATTTT
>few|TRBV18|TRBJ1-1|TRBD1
CASSPRTGENTEAFF
TGTGCCAGCTCCCCCAGGACAGGAGAGAACACTGAAGCTTTCTTT
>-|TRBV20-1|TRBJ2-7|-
CSAGTTYEQYF
TGCAGTGCAGGGACCACATACGAGCAGTACTTC